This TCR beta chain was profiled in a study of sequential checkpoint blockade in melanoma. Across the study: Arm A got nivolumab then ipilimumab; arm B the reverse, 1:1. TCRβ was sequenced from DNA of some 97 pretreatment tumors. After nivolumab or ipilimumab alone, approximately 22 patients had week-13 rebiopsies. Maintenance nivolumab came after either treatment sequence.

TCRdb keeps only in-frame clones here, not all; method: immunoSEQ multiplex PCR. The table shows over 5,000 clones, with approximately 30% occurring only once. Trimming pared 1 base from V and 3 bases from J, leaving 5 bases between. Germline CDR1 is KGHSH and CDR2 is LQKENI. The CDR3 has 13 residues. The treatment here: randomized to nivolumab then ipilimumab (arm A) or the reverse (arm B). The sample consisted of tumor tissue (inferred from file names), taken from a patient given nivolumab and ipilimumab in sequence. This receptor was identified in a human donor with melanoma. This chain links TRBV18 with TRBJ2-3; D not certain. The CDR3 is CASSPRATDTQYF. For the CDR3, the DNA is TGTGCCAGCTCACCACGTGCAACAGATACGCAGTATTTT.